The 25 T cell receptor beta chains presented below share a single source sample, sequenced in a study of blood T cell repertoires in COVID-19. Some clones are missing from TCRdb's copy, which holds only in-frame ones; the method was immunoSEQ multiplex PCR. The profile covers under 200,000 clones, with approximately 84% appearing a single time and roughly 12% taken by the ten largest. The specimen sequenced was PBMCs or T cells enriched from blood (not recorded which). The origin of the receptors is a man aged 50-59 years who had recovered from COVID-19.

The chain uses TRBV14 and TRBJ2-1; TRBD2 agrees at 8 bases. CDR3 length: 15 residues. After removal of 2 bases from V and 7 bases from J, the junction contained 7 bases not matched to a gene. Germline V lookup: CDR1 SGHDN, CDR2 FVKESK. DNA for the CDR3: TGTGCCAGCAGCCAAATGCGGGGGGTAATTAATGAGCAGTTCTTC. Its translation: CASSQMRGVINEQFF.

The CDR3 sequence: CASSSLGGRGHQPQHF. Here the CDR3 DNA reads TGTGCCAGCAGCTCCCTGGGGGGGCGCGGGCATCAGCCCCAGCATTTT. V and J are TRBV7-8 and TRBJ1-5, with D possibly TRBD1 on 6 matching bases. Germline values: CDR1 SGHVS, CDR2 FQNEAQ. Trimming took 4 bases from V and 5 from J, leaving 18 bases between them. This CDR3 has 16 amino acids.

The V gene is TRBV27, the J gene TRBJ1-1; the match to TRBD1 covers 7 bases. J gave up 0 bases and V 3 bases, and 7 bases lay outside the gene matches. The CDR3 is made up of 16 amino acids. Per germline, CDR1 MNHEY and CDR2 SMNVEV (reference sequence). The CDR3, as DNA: TGTGCCAGCAGTTTTTTCCCGGACAGGCTGAACACTGAAGCTTTCTTT. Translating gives CASSFFPDRLNTEAFF.

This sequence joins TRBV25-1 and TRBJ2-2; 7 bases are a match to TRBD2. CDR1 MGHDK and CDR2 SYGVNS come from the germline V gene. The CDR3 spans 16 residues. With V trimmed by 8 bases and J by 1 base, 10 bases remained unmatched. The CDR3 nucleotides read TGTGCCAGCTTGGGGAGGGGACCAAAGAACACCGGGGAGCTGTTTTTT. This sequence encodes CASLGRGPKNTGELFF.

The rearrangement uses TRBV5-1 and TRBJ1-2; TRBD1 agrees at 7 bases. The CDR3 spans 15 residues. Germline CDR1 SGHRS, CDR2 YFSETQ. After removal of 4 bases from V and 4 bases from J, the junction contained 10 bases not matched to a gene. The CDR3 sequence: CASSELAGGFYGYTF. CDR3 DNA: TGCGCCAGCAGCGAATTGGCAGGGGGGTTCTATGGCTACACCTTC.

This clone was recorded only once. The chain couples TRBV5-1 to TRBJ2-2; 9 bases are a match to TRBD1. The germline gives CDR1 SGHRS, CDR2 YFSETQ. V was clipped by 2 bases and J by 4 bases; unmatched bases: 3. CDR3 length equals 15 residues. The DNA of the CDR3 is TGCGCCAGCAGCTTTGGACAGGGGCCCACCGGGGAGCTGTTTTTT. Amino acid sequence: CASSFGQGPTGELFF. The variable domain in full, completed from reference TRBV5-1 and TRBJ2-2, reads KAGVTQTPRYLIKTRGQQVTLSCSPISGHRSVSWYQQTPGQGLQFLFEYFSETQRNKGNFPGRFSGRQFSNSRSEMNVSTLELGDSALYLCASSFGQGPTGELFFGEGSRLTVL.

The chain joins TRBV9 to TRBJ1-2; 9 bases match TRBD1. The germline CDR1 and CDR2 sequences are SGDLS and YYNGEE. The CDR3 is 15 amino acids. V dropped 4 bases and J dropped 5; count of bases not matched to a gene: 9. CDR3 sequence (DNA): TGTGCCAGCAGCCTAACAGGGGGCGCGCCGTATGGCTACACCTTC. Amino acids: CASSLTGGAPYGYTF.

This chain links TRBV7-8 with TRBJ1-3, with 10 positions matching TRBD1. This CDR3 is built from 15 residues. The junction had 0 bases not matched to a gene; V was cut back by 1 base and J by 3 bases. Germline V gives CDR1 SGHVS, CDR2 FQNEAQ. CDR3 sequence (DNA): TGTGCCAGCAGCTTAGGGACAGGGGGTGGAAACACCATATATTTT. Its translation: CASSLGTGGGNTIYF.

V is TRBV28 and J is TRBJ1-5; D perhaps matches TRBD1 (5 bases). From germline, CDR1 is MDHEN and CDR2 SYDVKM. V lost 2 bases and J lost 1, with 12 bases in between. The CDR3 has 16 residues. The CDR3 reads CASSLMRGRSNQPQHF. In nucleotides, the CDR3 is TGTGCCAGCAGTTTAATGCGGGGCCGGAGCAATCAGCCCCAGCATTTT.

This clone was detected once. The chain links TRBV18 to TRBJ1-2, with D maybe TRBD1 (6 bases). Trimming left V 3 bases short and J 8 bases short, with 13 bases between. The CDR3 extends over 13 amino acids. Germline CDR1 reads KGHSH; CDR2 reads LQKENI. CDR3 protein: CASSPNRADGYTF. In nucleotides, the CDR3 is TGTGCCAGCTCACCCAACAGGGCAGACGGCTACACCTTC.

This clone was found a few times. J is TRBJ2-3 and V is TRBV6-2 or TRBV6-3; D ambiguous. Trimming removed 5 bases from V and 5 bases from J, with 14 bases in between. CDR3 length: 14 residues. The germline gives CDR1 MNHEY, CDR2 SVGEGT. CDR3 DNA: TGTGCCAGCAGTAGCACAGAAGCTGTAGATACGCAGTATTTT. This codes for CASSSTEAVDTQYF.

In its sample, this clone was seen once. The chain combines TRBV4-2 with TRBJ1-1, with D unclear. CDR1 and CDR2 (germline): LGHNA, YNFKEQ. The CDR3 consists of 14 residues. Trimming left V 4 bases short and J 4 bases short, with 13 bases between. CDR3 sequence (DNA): TGTGCCAGCAGCCTAGACACATCGATCACTGAAGCTTTCTTT. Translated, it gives CASSLDTSITEAFF.

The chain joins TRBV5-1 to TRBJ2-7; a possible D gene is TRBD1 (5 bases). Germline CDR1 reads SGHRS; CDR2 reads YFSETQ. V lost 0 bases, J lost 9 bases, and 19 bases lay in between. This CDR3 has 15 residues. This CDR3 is CASSLAGYSPGLQYF. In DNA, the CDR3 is TGCGCCAGCAGCTTGGCAGGGTATTCGCCAGGCCTGCAGTACTTC.

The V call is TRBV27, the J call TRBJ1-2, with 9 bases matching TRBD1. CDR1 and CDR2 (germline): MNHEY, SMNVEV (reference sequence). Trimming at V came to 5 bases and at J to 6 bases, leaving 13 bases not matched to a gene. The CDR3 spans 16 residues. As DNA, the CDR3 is TGTGCCAGCAGTCTCCGAGAGAGGACAGGGGTAGATGGCTACACCTTC. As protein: CASSLRERTGVDGYTF.

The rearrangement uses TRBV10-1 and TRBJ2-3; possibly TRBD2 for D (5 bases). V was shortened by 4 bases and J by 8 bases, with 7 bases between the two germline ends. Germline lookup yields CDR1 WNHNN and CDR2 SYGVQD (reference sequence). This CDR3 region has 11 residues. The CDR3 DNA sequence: TGCGCCAGCAGTGGAGGGCCTACGCAGTATTTT. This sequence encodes CASSGGPTQYF.

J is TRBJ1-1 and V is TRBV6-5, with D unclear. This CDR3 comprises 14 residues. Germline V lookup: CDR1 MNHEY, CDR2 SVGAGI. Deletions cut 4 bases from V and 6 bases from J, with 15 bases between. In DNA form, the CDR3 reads TGTGCCAGCAGTTCACACCAGGTTCTCGCTGAAGCTTTCTTT. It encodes CASSSHQVLAEAFF.

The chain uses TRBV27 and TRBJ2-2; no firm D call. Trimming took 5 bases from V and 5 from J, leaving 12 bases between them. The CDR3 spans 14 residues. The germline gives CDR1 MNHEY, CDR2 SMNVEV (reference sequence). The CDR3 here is CASSPYLLTGELFF. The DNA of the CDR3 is TGTGCCAGCAGTCCCTACCTTTTAACCGGGGAGCTGTTTTTT.

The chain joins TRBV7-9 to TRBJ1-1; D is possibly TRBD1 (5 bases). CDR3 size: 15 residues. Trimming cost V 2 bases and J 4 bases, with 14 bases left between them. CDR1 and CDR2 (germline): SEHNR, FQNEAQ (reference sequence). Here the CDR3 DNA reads TGTGCCAGCAGCTTATATGGCAGGGAAGCCACTGAAGCTTTCTTT. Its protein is CASSLYGREATEAFF.

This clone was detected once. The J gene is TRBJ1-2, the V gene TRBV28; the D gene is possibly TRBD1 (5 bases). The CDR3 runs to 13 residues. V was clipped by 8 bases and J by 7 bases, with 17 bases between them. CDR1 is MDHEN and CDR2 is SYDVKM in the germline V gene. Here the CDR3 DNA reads TGTGCCAGCCGCCGGAATGCAGGGTCTGGCTACACCTTC. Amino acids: CASRRNAGSGYTF.

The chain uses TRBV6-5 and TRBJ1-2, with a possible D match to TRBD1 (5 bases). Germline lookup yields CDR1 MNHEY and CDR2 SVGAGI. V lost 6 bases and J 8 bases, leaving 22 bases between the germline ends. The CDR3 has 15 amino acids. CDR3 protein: CASRTPGTGLNGYTF. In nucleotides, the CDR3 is TGTGCCAGCAGAACCCCGGGGACTGGCCTTAACGGCTACACCTTC.

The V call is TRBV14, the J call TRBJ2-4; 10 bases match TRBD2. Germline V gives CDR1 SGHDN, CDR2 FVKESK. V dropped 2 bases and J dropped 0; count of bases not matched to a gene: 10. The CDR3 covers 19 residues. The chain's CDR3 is CASSQYFGTSDIAKNIQYF. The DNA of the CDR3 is TGTGCCAGCAGCCAATATTTCGGGACTAGCGATATAGCCAAAAACATTCAGTACTTC.

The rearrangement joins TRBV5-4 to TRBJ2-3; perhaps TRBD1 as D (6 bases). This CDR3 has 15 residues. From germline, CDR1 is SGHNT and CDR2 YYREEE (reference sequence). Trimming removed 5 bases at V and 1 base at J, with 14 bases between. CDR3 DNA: TGTGCCAGCAGTCAGGGGAGAGGGGGCACAGATACGCAGTATTTT. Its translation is CASSQGRGGTDTQYF.

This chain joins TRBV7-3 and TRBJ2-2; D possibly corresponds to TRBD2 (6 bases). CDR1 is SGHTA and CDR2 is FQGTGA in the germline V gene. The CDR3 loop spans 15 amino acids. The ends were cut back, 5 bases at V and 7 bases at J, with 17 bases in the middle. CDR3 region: CASSPPDGGNGELFF. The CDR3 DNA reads TGTGCCAGCAGCCCCCCTGACGGGGGTAACGGGGAGCTGTTTTTT.

CDR3 amino acids: CASSESAGGASRPYEQYF. CDR3 DNA sequence: TGTGCCAGCAGTGAGAGTGCAGGGGGCGCTTCTCGGCCCTACGAGCAGTACTTC. The gene calls are TRBV6-1 and TRBJ2-7; 8 bases map to TRBD1. This CDR3 is 18 amino acids long. Germline values: CDR1 MNHNS, CDR2 SASEGT. V shed 3 bases, J shed 2 bases, and the junction held 15 bases outside the gene matches.

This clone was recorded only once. CDR3 amino acids: CASSTGQADGYTF. CDR3 coding DNA: TGTGCCAGCAGCACTGGACAGGCGGACGGCTACACCTTC. The V and J genes are TRBV9 and TRBJ1-2, with 7 bases aligning to TRBD1. CDR3 length equals 13 residues. V lost 4 bases and J lost 8; bases outside the gene matches: 8. Germline values: CDR1 SGDLS, CDR2 YYNGEE.